These T cell receptor beta chains were read from a single sample in a study of identical twins. From the 5' RACE reads, TCRdb called clonotypes with MiXCR, one entry per CDR3 protein. Of approximately 260,000 distinct CDR3 sequences in the sample, over 11% were seen once. Specimen: memory (CD45RO+) T cells sorted from blood. Receptors originate from a woman aged 18-29 years in good health. The CDR3 runs from the conserved cysteine through the conserved F or W. Each record gives: clone size, J gene, V gene, D gene, CDR3 DNA, CDR3 protein. A D gene is named only where the DNA matches it firmly. A row's size may be missing; if present it is once, few, many or a size class.

abundance: few; j_gene: TRBJ2-7; v_gene: TRBV4-3; d_gene: TRBD2; CDR3nt: TGCGCCAGCAGCCAACAAGCGACTAGCGGCTACGAGCAGTACTTC; CDR3aa: CASSQQATSGYEQYF
abundance: -; j_gene: TRBJ2-7; v_gene: TRBV20-1; d_gene: TRBD2; CDR3nt: TGCAGTGCTAGAGGTCGGCTAGCGGGAGACGAGCAGTACTTC; CDR3aa: CSARGRLAGDEQYF
abundance: many; j_gene: TRBJ2-7; v_gene: TRBV2; d_gene: -; CDR3nt: TGTGCCAGCCCTCCCGCCGGGGTCTACGAGCAGTACTTC; CDR3aa: CASPPAGVYEQYF
abundance: few; j_gene: TRBJ2-7; v_gene: TRBV15; d_gene: -; CDR3nt: TGTGCCACCAGCACAGAAGGCGAGCAGTACTTC; CDR3aa: CATSTEGEQYF
abundance: few; j_gene: TRBJ1-1; v_gene: TRBV20-1; d_gene: -; CDR3nt: TGCAGTGCTAGAGTTACGAGGGGCACTGAAGCTTTCTTT; CDR3aa: CSARVTRGTEAFF
abundance: -; j_gene: TRBJ1-2; v_gene: TRBV7-9; d_gene: TRBD1; CDR3nt: TGTGCCAGCAGTACAGGGGGCTCGGATTATGGCTACACCTTC; CDR3aa: CASSTGGSDYGYTF
abundance: once; j_gene: TRBJ2-6; v_gene: TRBV6-1; d_gene: TRBD2; CDR3nt: TGTGCCAGCAGCCTACGTGGACTAGCGGGACTGGCGGGGGCCAACGTCCTGACTTTC; CDR3aa: CASSLRGLAGLAGANVLTF
abundance: -; j_gene: TRBJ2-1; v_gene: TRBV7-8; d_gene: TRBD2; CDR3nt: TGTGCCAGCAGCCGTCTAGCGGACAATGAGCAGTTCTTC; CDR3aa: CASSRLADNEQFF
abundance: few; j_gene: TRBJ2-3; v_gene: TRBV5-1; d_gene: TRBD2; CDR3nt: TGCGCCAGCAGCCCCGGGGGGGCCGAAGATACGCAGTATTTT; CDR3aa: CASSPGGAEDTQYF
abundance: many; j_gene: TRBJ2-5; v_gene: TRBV12-3/TRBV12-4; d_gene: TRBD1; CDR3nt: TGTGCCAGCAGTAGGACAGGGGGAGGCACCCAGTACTTC; CDR3aa: CASSRTGGGTQYF
abundance: -; j_gene: TRBJ2-6; v_gene: TRBV20-1; d_gene: TRBD2; CDR3nt: TGCAGTGCTAGAGATGGTGGTAGCGGGCTAGGGGCCAACGTCCTGACTTTC; CDR3aa: CSARDGGSGLGANVLTF
abundance: many; j_gene: TRBJ2-5; v_gene: TRBV7-2; d_gene: -; CDR3nt: TGTGCCAGCAGCTTAGTTATGGGACGGGGCACCTCTGGGACCCAGTACTTC; CDR3aa: CASSLVMGRGTSGTQYF
abundance: few; j_gene: TRBJ2-1; v_gene: TRBV5-1; d_gene: -; CDR3nt: TGCGCCAGCAGCTTGGGCTCACAGAGTTACAATGAGCAGTTCTTC; CDR3aa: CASSLGSQSYNEQFF
abundance: -; j_gene: TRBJ2-6; v_gene: TRBV30; d_gene: -; CDR3nt: TGTGCCCAAACTCAAAGGACTTCCTTTGGGGCCAACGTCCTGACTTTC; CDR3aa: CAQTQRTSFGANVLTF
abundance: few; j_gene: TRBJ2-1; v_gene: TRBV25-1; d_gene: TRBD2; CDR3nt: TGTGCCAGCAGTGATCTCAGCGGGAGATCCTACAATGAGCAGTTCTTC; CDR3aa: CASSDLSGRSYNEQFF
abundance: -; j_gene: TRBJ1-5; v_gene: TRBV20-1; d_gene: -; CDR3nt: TGCAGTGCTAGTGTCGCAGGGCAAAGCCAGCCCCAGCATTTT; CDR3aa: CSASVAGQSQPQHF
abundance: many; j_gene: TRBJ1-1; v_gene: TRBV6-1; d_gene: -; CDR3nt: TGTGCCAGCACCCAATCGGCAGCTCTAAACACTGAAGCTTTCTTT; CDR3aa: CASTQSAALNTEAFF
abundance: few; j_gene: TRBJ1-6; v_gene: TRBV5-1; d_gene: TRBD1; CDR3nt: TGCGCCAGCAGCTTCGGACAGGGTAAATCACCCCTCCACTTT; CDR3aa: CASSFGQGKSPLHF
abundance: few; j_gene: TRBJ2-4; v_gene: TRBV12-3/TRBV12-4; d_gene: -; CDR3nt: TGTGCCAGCAGAACCGATAAGGGGGCCAAAAACATTCAGTACTTC; CDR3aa: CASRTDKGAKNIQYF
abundance: few; j_gene: TRBJ2-2; v_gene: TRBV4-2; d_gene: -; CDR3nt: TGTGCCAGCAGCCAAGTTCAGGTCCCCGGGGAGCTGTTTTTT; CDR3aa: CASSQVQVPGELFF
abundance: many; j_gene: TRBJ2-1; v_gene: TRBV29-1; d_gene: TRBD2; CDR3nt: TGCAGCGTGACTAGCGGGTCTGAATTTTGGTACAATGAGCAGTTCTTC; CDR3aa: CSVTSGSEFWYNEQFF
abundance: -; j_gene: TRBJ2-5; v_gene: TRBV11-2; d_gene: TRBD2; CDR3nt: TGTGCCAGCAGCTTTGTCCTAGCGGGGGAGTCGAAGACCCAGTACTTC; CDR3aa: CASSFVLAGESKTQYF
abundance: -; j_gene: TRBJ2-1; v_gene: TRBV20-1; d_gene: -; CDR3nt: TGCAGTGCCGGGGGGCCCGTGGACAATGAGCAGTTCTTC; CDR3aa: CSAGGPVDNEQFF
abundance: few; j_gene: TRBJ1-1; v_gene: TRBV4-2; d_gene: -; CDR3nt: TGTGCCAGCAGCCAAGCGGCAGGGGCAGCTTTCTTT; CDR3aa: CASSQAAGAAFF
abundance: few; j_gene: TRBJ2-5; v_gene: TRBV20-1; d_gene: TRBD2; CDR3nt: TGCAGTGCTAGAGCCGCCGGGACTAAAGAGACCCAGTACTTC; CDR3aa: CSARAAGTKETQYF
abundance: -; j_gene: TRBJ2-1; v_gene: TRBV20-1; d_gene: TRBD2; CDR3nt: TGCAGTGCTCCCGGGGTAGCGGGGGGCGGTGGCGGGAAGCAGTTCTTC; CDR3aa: CSAPGVAGGGGGKQFF
abundance: many; j_gene: TRBJ2-7; v_gene: TRBV7-9; d_gene: -; CDR3nt: TGTGCCAGCAGTTTGGACGGATCCTACGAGCAGTACTTC; CDR3aa: CASSLDGSYEQYF
abundance: -; j_gene: TRBJ2-1; v_gene: TRBV5-6; d_gene: TRBD2; CDR3nt: TGTGCCAGCAGCTTTCAACTAGCGGGAGCCAGCTCCTACAATGAGCAGTTCTTC; CDR3aa: CASSFQLAGASSYNEQFF
abundance: few; j_gene: TRBJ2-1; v_gene: TRBV5-1; d_gene: TRBD2; CDR3nt: TGCGCCAGCAGCCCCAGAGCGGGAGTTACCAATGAGCAGTTCTTC; CDR3aa: CASSPRAGVTNEQFF
abundance: many; j_gene: TRBJ1-1; v_gene: TRBV7-9; d_gene: -; CDR3nt: TGTGCCAGCAGCCCCAGGGGAAGGGGCGGCACTGAAGCTTTCTTT; CDR3aa: CASSPRGRGGTEAFF
abundance: many; j_gene: TRBJ2-2; v_gene: TRBV29-1; d_gene: -; CDR3nt: TGCAGCGTTGGTTACCAGAACACCGGGGAGCTGTTTTTT; CDR3aa: CSVGYQNTGELFF
abundance: -; j_gene: TRBJ2-1; v_gene: TRBV7-2; d_gene: -; CDR3nt: TGTGCCAGCACCAGATCCACTGCTACCACCTACAATGAGCAGTTCTTC; CDR3aa: CASTRSTATTYNEQFF
abundance: few; j_gene: TRBJ2-5; v_gene: TRBV5-6; d_gene: -; CDR3nt: TGTGCCAGCAGCTCGGAGACCTTTTTGGAAGAGACCCAGTACTTC; CDR3aa: CASSSETFLEETQYF
abundance: once; j_gene: TRBJ2-7; v_gene: TRBV5-1; d_gene: -; CDR3nt: TGCGCCAGCAGCTATAGACAGGCTACCTACGAGCAGTACTTC; CDR3aa: CASSYRQATYEQYF
abundance: many; j_gene: TRBJ2-2; v_gene: TRBV4-2; d_gene: -; CDR3nt: TGTGCCAGCAGCCAAAACGGGGAGCTGTTTTTT; CDR3aa: CASSQNGELFF
abundance: -; j_gene: TRBJ2-4; v_gene: TRBV12-3/TRBV12-4; d_gene: TRBD1; CDR3nt: TGTGCCAGCACCATCGGACAGGGGGACATTCAGTACTTC; CDR3aa: CASTIGQGDIQYF
abundance: many; j_gene: TRBJ1-3; v_gene: TRBV10-3; d_gene: -; CDR3nt: TGTGCCATCAGTGATATAGGATACTCTGGAAACACCATATATTTT; CDR3aa: CAISDIGYSGNTIYF
abundance: -; j_gene: TRBJ1-6; v_gene: TRBV3-1; d_gene: -; CDR3nt: TGTGCCAGCAGCCACTACGGGTCACACCTCCACTTT; CDR3aa: CASSHYGSHLHF
abundance: few; j_gene: TRBJ2-1; v_gene: TRBV6-1; d_gene: TRBD2; CDR3nt: TGTGCCAGCAGTGGGACTAGCGTGACCTCCTACAATGAGCAGTTCTTC; CDR3aa: CASSGTSVTSYNEQFF
abundance: -; j_gene: TRBJ2-3; v_gene: TRBV7-2; d_gene: TRBD2; CDR3nt: TGTGCCAGCAGCTTAAACCCAGCGGGAGGCACAGATACGCAGTATTTT; CDR3aa: CASSLNPAGGTDTQYF
abundance: many; j_gene: TRBJ2-1; v_gene: TRBV5-1; d_gene: TRBD2; CDR3nt: TGCGCCAGCAGCTTGATCAAGAGAGCGGGGGGGCATGAGCAGTTCTTC; CDR3aa: CASSLIKRAGGHEQFF
abundance: -; j_gene: TRBJ2-1; v_gene: TRBV11-2; d_gene: TRBD2; CDR3nt: TGTGCCAGCAGCTCGATGGGACTAGCGGGCACTTTGAATGAGCAGTTCTTC; CDR3aa: CASSSMGLAGTLNEQFF
abundance: few; j_gene: TRBJ2-3; v_gene: TRBV12-5; d_gene: TRBD2; CDR3nt: TGTGCTAGTGGCTCGGGGACTAGCGGGGGCACAGATACGCAGTATTTT; CDR3aa: CASGSGTSGGTDTQYF
abundance: -; j_gene: TRBJ1-1; v_gene: TRBV6-2/TRBV6-3; d_gene: -; CDR3nt: TGTGCCAGCAGAAAGACAGACTCCTACACTGAAGCTTTCTTT; CDR3aa: CASRKTDSYTEAFF
abundance: many; j_gene: TRBJ1-6; v_gene: TRBV7-2; d_gene: -; CDR3nt: TGTGCCAGCAGCTTCCACCGGAATAATTCACCCCTCCACTTT; CDR3aa: CASSFHRNNSPLHF
abundance: -; j_gene: TRBJ2-5; v_gene: TRBV5-8; d_gene: -; CDR3nt: TGTGCCAGCAGCTTAGTCGGAATAGAGACCCAGTACTTC; CDR3aa: CASSLVGIETQYF
abundance: -; j_gene: TRBJ2-3; v_gene: TRBV5-4; d_gene: -; CDR3nt: TGTGCCAGCAGCTCGACACGAAGCACAGATACGCAGTATTTT; CDR3aa: CASSSTRSTDTQYF
abundance: -; j_gene: TRBJ1-1; v_gene: TRBV12-3/TRBV12-4; d_gene: -; CDR3nt: TGTGCCAGCAGTTTAGGGTCAGGGATCGTTGAAGCTTTCTTT; CDR3aa: CASSLGSGIVEAFF
abundance: few; j_gene: TRBJ2-3; v_gene: TRBV4-3; d_gene: TRBD2; CDR3nt: TGCGCCAGCAGCCCCCTAGCGGGAGGGGGGGGCACAGATACGCAGTATTTT; CDR3aa: CASSPLAGGGGTDTQYF
abundance: -; j_gene: TRBJ2-1; v_gene: TRBV3-1; d_gene: -; CDR3nt: TGTGCCTTCAGTTTTGGGGGTGTAGGCTTGATTTCGGGCAATGAGCAGTTCTTC; CDR3aa: CAFSFGGVGLISGNEQFF
abundance: -; j_gene: TRBJ2-7; v_gene: TRBV18; d_gene: -; CDR3nt: TGTGCCAGCTCGCCTACGACAGATTTCTACGAGCAGTACTTC; CDR3aa: CASSPTTDFYEQYF
abundance: -; j_gene: TRBJ1-5; v_gene: TRBV20-1; d_gene: -; CDR3nt: TGCAGTGCTAGGGGATATAGCAATCAGCCCCAGCATTTT; CDR3aa: CSARGYSNQPQHF
abundance: few; j_gene: TRBJ2-1; v_gene: TRBV20-1; d_gene: -; CDR3nt: TGCAGTGCTAGAAACACCGGCCGCTCCTACAATGAGCAGTTCTTC; CDR3aa: CSARNTGRSYNEQFF
abundance: many; j_gene: TRBJ2-2; v_gene: TRBV9; d_gene: -; CDR3nt: TGTGCCAGCAGCCCTCCGTCGGGGTCCGGGGAGCTGTTTTTT; CDR3aa: CASSPPSGSGELFF
abundance: -; j_gene: TRBJ1-5; v_gene: TRBV20-1; d_gene: -; CDR3nt: TGCAGTGCCTCCCCAGGGAACTTGGGGAAGAGCAATCAGCCCCAGCATTTT; CDR3aa: CSASPGNLGKSNQPQHF
abundance: few; j_gene: TRBJ2-1; v_gene: TRBV10-3; d_gene: TRBD1; CDR3nt: TGTGCCACAATACCGGGACAGGGGATAAATGAGCAGTTCTTC; CDR3aa: CATIPGQGINEQFF
abundance: -; j_gene: TRBJ2-7; v_gene: TRBV12-3/TRBV12-4; d_gene: -; CDR3nt: TGTGCCAGCAGGAAAGAAGGGGCCTACGAGCAGTACTTC; CDR3aa: CASRKEGAYEQYF
abundance: -; j_gene: TRBJ2-6; v_gene: TRBV27; d_gene: TRBD1; CDR3nt: TGTGCCAGCAGTACCCGGGACAGGGGGAGTGGGGCCAACGTCCTGACTTTC; CDR3aa: CASSTRDRGSGANVLTF
abundance: few; j_gene: TRBJ2-2; v_gene: TRBV15; d_gene: -; CDR3nt: TGTGCCACCAGCCGCGAGGCGGGGATGAACACCGGGGAGCTGTTTTTT; CDR3aa: CATSREAGMNTGELFF
abundance: -; j_gene: TRBJ2-7; v_gene: TRBV5-3; d_gene: -; CDR3nt: TGTGCCAGAAGCTCCTCCAGGGCTCCTCGGAGGGAGGAGCAGTACTTC; CDR3aa: CARSSSRAPRREEQYF